This T cell receptor beta chain was retrieved from a study of cytomegalovirus exposure and HLA in healthy donors. General study results and limits: While the bulk of TCR sequences proved rare, some public TCRs turned up in many donors. According to a later analysis, TCR clusters from the first cohort tended to co-occur in the roughly 110 validation repertoires.

Separate from the approximately 670-subject first cohort, the roughly 120-subject validation cohort was the one that the donors belonged to. Points on this clone: Its matching antigen is unknown.

CDR3 length: 12 residues. V shed 11 bases and J 8 bases; nucleotides not matched to a gene: 5. Germline loops: CDR1 SEHNR, CDR2 FQNEAQ (reference sequence). Some clones are missing from TCRdb's copy, which holds only in-frame ones; the method was immunoSEQ multiplex PCR. Of 150,000 to 200,000 clones detected, 84% appear once; the ten largest clones hold around 6.7%. The sequenced material came from PBMCs. This TCR came from a man between 18 and 29 years old in good health and CMV-seropositive. J is TRBJ2-1 and V is TRBV7-9, with 11 bases aligning to TRBD2. CDR3 in amino acids: CASRGLADEQFF. CDR3 sequence (DNA): TGTGCCTCCAGGGGACTAGCGGATGAGCAGTTCTTC.